This T cell receptor beta chain derives from a study of T cell changes during pregnancy in multiple sclerosis (dated by TCRdb to between 2018 and 2021). Study-level background: The study looked at changes in the T cell repertoire across pregnancy in women with multiple sclerosis.

With regard to this clone: The specificity of this receptor is unknown. Nothing much larger sits one base from this clone, and base qualities are not available.

According to the germline V gene (reference sequence), CDR1 reads GTSNPN and CDR2 reads SVGIG. Taken from cysteine to phenylalanine, the CDR3 has 13 residues. The retained sequence is limited to the CDR3, 39 bases, with the frame set at the first base. Deletion took 1 base off V and 4 bases off J, with a span of 10 bases between the germline ends. Libraries were prepared through the immunoSEQ multiplex PCR assay. The table was pulled from immuneACCESS by TCRdb, which kept in-frame rearrangements only. Such tables lose some clones; where checked, under half of the loss comes from unresolved V genes, and the rest has no known cause. The sample records approximately 30,000 clones, 90% of which are singletons. The ten biggest clones cover about 11% of the sample.

The sample was CD8+ T cells from peripheral blood mononuclear cells, taken before pregnancy. The sequence links TRBV30 to TRBJ1-2, and TRBD1 may be the D gene, going by 6 matching bases. This clonotype was sampled from a female donor with multiple sclerosis, enrolled in a pregnancy study. The nucleotides read TGTGCCTGGAGTGATCAGGGGACCTATGGCTACACCTTC. This translates into CAWSDQGTYGYTF.